This T cell receptor (beta chain) was captured by sequencing in a study of cytomegalovirus exposure and HLA in healthy donors (dated by TCRdb to about 2017). Notes on the research overall: In an earlier analysis of 450 to 750 of the donors, around 300 Gb of sequence data and 90 million to 130 million unique TCR beta sequences from roughly 190 million T cells were reported. Donor age, sex, ethnicity and CMV serostatus were collected together with the repertoire data. Among the roughly 400 genotyped donors, around 81% belonged to the genetic ancestry cluster associated with self-reported Caucasian donors. Using immunosequencing, the study profiled T cell repertoires from approximately 700 subjects and related those repertoires to cytomegalovirus serostatus. Among around 400 genotyped donors of the cohort, an average of around 240,000 unique TCR beta nucleotide sequences was sequenced per donor, of which 15% to 20% were non-productive. The study aimed to test whether cataloging public T cell receptors could reveal signatures of past pathogen exposure. In an earlier analysis of 587 of the donors, high-throughput TCR beta sequencing was used to judge whether each TCR beta V gene segment behaved as functional or pseudogenic. In a later genetic analysis, genome-wide SNP genotypes for about three fifths of the 666 donors were used, and that subset was treated as a discovery cohort. Class I and class II HLA loci were covered by the typing at four-digit resolution. In addition to the first cohort of around 670 subjects, a separate validation cohort of approximately 110 different subjects was used. Rather than using new phenotypic data, the later analysis identified candidate immune exposures from TCR beta sequences and from how often those sequences occurred across donors. All discovery cohort repertoires had been generated on a single sequencing platform. Approximately 300 gigabases of sequencing data and around 85 million unique TCR sequences made up an early release that covered approximately 700 HLA-typed donors. Typing coverage varied by locus: roughly 620-640 donors for A, B, C, DRB1 and DQB1; 500 to 550 for DQA1; more than 600 for DPA1; under 490 for DPB1. About 5 DR-DQ haplotypes were handled as single units for association and clustering, since linkage in the cohort was strong. To predict cytomegalovirus infection status, the study brought together high-throughput TCR immunosequencing, statistical association of individual TCRs with disease status, and machine learning. A later analysis re-analyzed previously published TCR beta repertoires from roughly 630 donors and added high-resolution HLA genotyping to study TCR occurrence patterns. Overall study results and their limits: Most CMV-associated TCR beta chains appeared to be HLA-restricted in a later analysis, and the HLA associations seemed to be driven largely by CMV exposure. Because HLA typing was unavailable for some donors at each locus, only the typed subset was used in association tests. An association between a missense DCLRE1C variant and V-gene and J-gene trimming of TCR beta chains was found in a later genetic analysis and replicated in an independent cohort. A cluster of highly shared sequence variants was judged likely to be a technical artifact of the sequencing pipeline. Because counts were too low, roughly 18 rarely observed V segments, including chromosome 9 orphons, were left out of the earlier analysis of a few hundred of the donors. A further reported finding was that TCR beta sequences accurately predicted the HLA-A and HLA-B alleles for most subjects in the first cohort. The classifier was reported to diagnose cytomegalovirus status with high specificity and sensitivity in both the original and validation cohorts. When HLA alleles, especially DR and DQ, strongly co-occurred, attributing TCR associations to individual alleles was difficult. Only TCR beta chains were sequenced in this cohort, and the absence of alpha or paired-chain data limited detectable features. The 87-base-pair reads could not distinguish some IMGT-functional V segments, including TRBV6-2 and TRBV6-3, so those segments were excluded. In a later genetic analysis, fewer N-insertions in productive TCRs were reported among donors in an Asian-associated ancestry cluster than the roughly 700-donor mean. Across donors, most TCR sequences were observed very rarely, whereas some public TCRs were present in many individuals. Presence/absence analyses assumed roughly uniform sequencing depth across donors, an assumption that may not hold. In the study, about 150 TCR beta chains were listed as associated with cytomegalovirus. Compared with equally common non-associated chains, HLA-associated TCR beta chains in a later analysis were more clonally expanded and had lower generation probabilities. CMV serostatus was the only immune exposure information available for the cohort. According to a later analysis, TCR association rates differed among HLA loci, with DRB1 alleles showing the most associated TCRs and HLA-C alleles showing the fewest. In a later analysis, several top co-occurrence clusters were reported to appear linked to parvovirus B19, influenza, CMV and Epstein-Barr virus. Linkage disequilibrium might explain the correlated functional status among segregating V segments, but an unknown experimental factor could not be ruled out. Three of the identified cytomegalovirus-associated TCR beta chains were confirmed in vitro to be specific for cytomegalovirus antigens. According to the authors, the approach could potentially be generalized to other disease states and immunological phenotypes. Broadly in line with IMGT annotations, most TCR beta V segments showed up in productive rearrangements about 87% or about 30% of the time in an earlier analysis of around 550 of the donors. At a false discovery rate of 0.05, a later analysis linked some 17,000 TCR beta sequences to specific HLA alleles.

The CDR3 sequence holds 12 residues, the cysteine and phenylalanine included. CDR3 DNA only is kept here, 36 bases in frame from base 1. V and J are truncated by 3 bases and 7 bases respectively, leaving an intervening sequence of 6 bases. Reading the germline V gene gives CDR1 SGHAT and CDR2 FQNNGV. Turning to this clone: Its antigen is currently not known. No much larger clonotype is one base removed from it; base qualities were not supplied.

Receptor libraries were prepared by the immunoSEQ multiplex PCR assay. A mixture of 60 forward primers for TCR Vbeta segments and 13 reverse primers for TCR Jbeta segments was used in the multiplex PCR. Amplification of the CDR3 region of rearranged TCR beta genes was performed with a multiplex PCR assay on genomic DNA. The Illumina HiSeq System was used to sequence the amplified TCR beta libraries as 87-base-pair reads. In the original analysis: Across the 500 to 750 repertoires, a later analysis counted some 80 million unique TCR beta chains, roughly 11 million of which were shared by at least two donors. Raw reads were error-corrected and collapsed into unique sequences by a nearest-neighbor algorithm in which closely related sequences were merged to remove PCR and sequencing errors. V, D and J gene segments were assigned by aligning CDR3 sequences to IMGT reference sequences. Each retained sequence needed at least a six-nucleotide match to both a V gene segment and a J gene segment. Rearrangements were classified as productive when the CDR3 lacked stop codons and remained in frame with V and J, and all other rearrangements were classified as non-productive. CDR3 was defined by IMGT convention, running from the second conserved V-encoded cysteine to the conserved J-encoded phenylalanine. The earlier analysis of about 570 of the donors excluded any sequence lacking an unambiguous match to a single V gene segment. An earlier analysis of around 600 of the donors classified V segments as functional when productive rearrangements were above 56.7% and as segregating when the standard deviation between donors was above 5%. A statistical classification framework was built for diagnosing cytomegalovirus status from the catalog of TCR beta chain sequences. In a later analysis, TCR nucleotide sequences were compared against IMGT/GENE-DB human TR gene sequences so that V and J genes could be assigned. The TCRdist pipeline was used in a later analysis to assign CDR3 sequences and most-parsimonious VDJ recombination scenarios. A later analysis defined each TCR beta chain by its CDR3 amino acid sequence plus V-gene family, and excluded reads lacking a unique V-gene family. As a way to deal with suspected cross-contamination and a sequencing artifact, a later analysis dropped roughly 600 nucleotide sequences that were highly shared and had low generation probability. In a later analysis, a clonal expansion index for each public chain was calculated from normalized within-repertoire ranks of inferred template counts. In a later analysis, generation probabilities were computed using a VDJ recombination model fitted to out-of-frame rearrangements, and the results were checked against IGoR. Hypergeometric tests were used in a later analysis to score TCR-TCR, TCR-HLA and TCR-CMV co-occurrence, with a repertoire-size bias correction applied to the TCR pairs. In a later analysis, false discovery rates were estimated by permuting HLA or CMV assignments 20 times. A later analysis grouped co-occurring TCRs with DBSCAN, adding TCRdist sequence similarity when clustering within HLA-allele-positive subsets. For co-occurrence clustering, repertoires with fewer than 30,000 or more than 120,000 public chains were excluded, along with 5 or 6 repertoires with anomalous nucleotide sharing. As stored in TCRdb, this immuneACCESS dataset retains in-frame rearrangements with V and J assigned. A fraction of the clones does not appear; measured against another copy, unresolved V genes explain less than half of the discrepancy, and the remainder lacks a known reason. V, J and clone size reflect that table, while D and trimming were determined from the DNA. The sample table records about 130,000 clones; around four fifths of these occur just once. The leading ten clones occupy around 20% of the sample.

The cohort consisted of approximately 690 healthy bone marrow donors. Cohort members were all nominally healthy when sampled, although unrecorded immune exposures were likely present. The donor tested CMV seropositive, placing the donor among the 289 seropositive members of the cohort. Every donor gave a peripheral blood sample, and the peripheral blood mononuclear cells from that sample were used for TCR beta sequencing. The Qiagen DNeasy Blood Extraction Kit was used to extract genomic DNA from the blood cell samples. The sample consisted of PBMCs. Recombination linked TRBV11-2 to TRBJ1-4; TRBD1 is a weak D gene call, 6 bases matching. This TCR derives from a man younger than 35 in good health and CMV-seropositive. The CDR3 corresponds to CASSFRGEKLFF. DNA sequence: TGTGCCAGCAGCTTCAGGGGTGAAAAACTGTTTTTT.